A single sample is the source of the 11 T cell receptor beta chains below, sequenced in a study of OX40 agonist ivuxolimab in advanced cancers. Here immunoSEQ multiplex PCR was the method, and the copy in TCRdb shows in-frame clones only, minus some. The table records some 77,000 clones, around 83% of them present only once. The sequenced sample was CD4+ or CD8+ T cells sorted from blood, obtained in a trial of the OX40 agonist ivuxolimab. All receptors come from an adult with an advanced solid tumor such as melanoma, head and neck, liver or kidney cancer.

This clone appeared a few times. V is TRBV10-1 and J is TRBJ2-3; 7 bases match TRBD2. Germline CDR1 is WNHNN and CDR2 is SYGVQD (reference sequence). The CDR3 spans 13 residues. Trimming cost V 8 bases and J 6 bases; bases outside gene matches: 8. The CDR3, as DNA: TGCGCCAGCTCCCGGGGGGAGTGGGATACGCAGTATTTT. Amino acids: CASSRGEWDTQYF.

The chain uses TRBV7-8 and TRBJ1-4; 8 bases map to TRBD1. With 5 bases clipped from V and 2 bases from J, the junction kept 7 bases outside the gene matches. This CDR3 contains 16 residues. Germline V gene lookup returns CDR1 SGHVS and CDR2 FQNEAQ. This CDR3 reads CASSVQGARTNEKLFF. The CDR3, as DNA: TGTGCCAGCAGCGTTCAGGGGGCACGGACTAATGAAAAACTGTTTTTT.

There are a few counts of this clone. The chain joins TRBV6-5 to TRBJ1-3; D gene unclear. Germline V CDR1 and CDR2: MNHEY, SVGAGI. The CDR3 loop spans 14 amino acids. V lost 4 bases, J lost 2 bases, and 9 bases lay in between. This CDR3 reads CASSSRAAGNTIYF. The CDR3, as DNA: TGTGCCAGCAGTTCCCGGGCGGCTGGAAACACCATATATTTT.

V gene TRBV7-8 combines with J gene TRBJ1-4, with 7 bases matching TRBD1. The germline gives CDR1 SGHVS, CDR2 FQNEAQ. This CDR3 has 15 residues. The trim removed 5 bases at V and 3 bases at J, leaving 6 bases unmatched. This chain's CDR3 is CASSPRDRPNEKLFF. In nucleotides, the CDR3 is TGTGCCAGCAGCCCCCGGGACAGACCTAATGAAAAACTGTTTTTT. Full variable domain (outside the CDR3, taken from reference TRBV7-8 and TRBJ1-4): GAGVSQSPRYKVAKRGQDVALRCDPISGHVSLFWYQQALGQGPEFLTYFQNEAQLDKSGLPSDRFFAERPEGSVSTLKIQRTQQEDSAVYLCASSPRDRPNEKLFFGSGTQLSVL.

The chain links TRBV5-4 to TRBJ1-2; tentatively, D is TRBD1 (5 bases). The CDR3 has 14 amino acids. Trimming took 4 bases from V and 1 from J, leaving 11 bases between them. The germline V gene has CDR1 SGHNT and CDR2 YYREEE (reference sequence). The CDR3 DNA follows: TGTGCCAGCAGCCCGGGACGCCTTAACTATGGCTACACCTTC. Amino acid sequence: CASSPGRLNYGYTF.

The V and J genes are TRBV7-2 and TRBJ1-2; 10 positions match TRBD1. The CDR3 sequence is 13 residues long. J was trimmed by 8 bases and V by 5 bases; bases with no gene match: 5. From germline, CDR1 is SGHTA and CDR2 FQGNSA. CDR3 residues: CASSPSTGGGYTF. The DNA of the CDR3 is TGTGCCAGCAGCCCCTCGACAGGGGGCGGCTACACCTTC. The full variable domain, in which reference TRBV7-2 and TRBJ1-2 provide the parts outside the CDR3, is GAGVSQSPSNKVTEKGKDVELRCDPISGHTALYWYRQSLGQGLEFLIYFQGNSAPDKSGLPSDRFSAERTGGSVSTLTIQRTQQEDSAVYLCASSPSTGGGYTFGSGTRLTVV.

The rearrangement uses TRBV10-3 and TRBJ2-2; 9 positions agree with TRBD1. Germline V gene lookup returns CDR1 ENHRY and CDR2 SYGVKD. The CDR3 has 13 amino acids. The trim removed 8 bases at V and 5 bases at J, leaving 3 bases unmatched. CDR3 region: CAISGTGTGELFF. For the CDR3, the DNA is TGTGCCATCTCCGGGACAGGGACCGGGGAGCTGTTTTTT.

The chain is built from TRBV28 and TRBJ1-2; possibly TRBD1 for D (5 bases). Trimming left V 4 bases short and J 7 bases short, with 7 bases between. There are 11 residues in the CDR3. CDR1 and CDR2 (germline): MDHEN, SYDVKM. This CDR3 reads CASSSGFGYTF. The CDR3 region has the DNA TGTGCCAGCAGTTCAGGGTTTGGCTACACCTTC.

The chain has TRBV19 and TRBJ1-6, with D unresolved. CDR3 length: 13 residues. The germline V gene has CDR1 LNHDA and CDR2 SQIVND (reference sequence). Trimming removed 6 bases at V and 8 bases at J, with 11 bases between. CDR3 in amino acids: CASRRNRDSPLHF. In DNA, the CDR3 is TGTGCCAGTAGAAGGAATCGGGATTCACCCCTCCACTTT.

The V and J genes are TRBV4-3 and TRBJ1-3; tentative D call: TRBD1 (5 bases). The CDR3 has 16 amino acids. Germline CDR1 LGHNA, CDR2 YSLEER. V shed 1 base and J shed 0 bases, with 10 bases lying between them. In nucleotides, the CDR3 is TGCGCCAGCAGCCAAGGCCGGGGCGGCTCTGGAAACACCATATATTTT. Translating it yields CASSQGRGGSGNTIYF.

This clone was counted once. DNA of the CDR3: TGTGCCAGCTCACCAAGTCATACGGAACAAGAGACCCAGTACTTC. This encodes CASSPSHTEQETQYF. This rearrangement joins TRBV18 to TRBJ2-5; D is unresolved. V was cut by 2 bases and J by 2 bases, with 12 bases left in between. Germline values: CDR1 KGHSH, CDR2 LQKENI. This CDR3 contains 15 residues.